A selection of T cell receptor beta chains follows, all from one sample in a study of cytomegalovirus exposure and HLA in healthy donors. Sequencing was performed with immunoSEQ multiplex PCR; in TCRdb, only in-frame clones are kept and a portion is missing. The sample lists some 60,000 clones, around 80% occurring once. Sequencing was done on a sample of PBMCs. The origin of the receptors is a middle-aged woman in good health and CMV-seronegative. The CDR3 runs from the conserved cysteine through the conserved F or W. The D gene is left open where the match is weak. Only part of the rows carry a size: once, few, many, or a class if the clone is expanded.

TRBV5-1	-	TRBJ2-1	-	TGCGCCAGCAGCTTGGCTGCTAGCTCCTACAATGAGCAGTTCTTC	CASSLAASSYNEQFF
TRBV18	TRBD1	TRBJ1-2	-	TGTGCCAGCTCACCACAAGAGGGGGCCTATGGCTACACCTTC	CASSPQEGAYGYTF
TRBV28	-	TRBJ2-2	-	TGTGCCAGCAGTTTCAGGGGTGGGACCGGGGAGCTGTTTTTT	CASSFRGGTGELFF
TRBV5-1	-	TRBJ2-3	-	TGCGCCAGTAGTCCCGGGACTGGACCCACAGATACGCAGTATTTT	CASSPGTGPTDTQYF
TRBV27	-	TRBJ2-1	-	TGTGCCAGCAGTTTAATGGCGGATTCCTACAATGAGCAGTTCTTC	CASSLMADSYNEQFF
TRBV28	TRBD2	TRBJ2-1	-	TGTGCCAGCAGGAATCCTCCGGGACTAGCGGAGCTACTTAATGAGCAGTTCTTC	CASRNPPGLAELLNEQFF
TRBV2	-	TRBJ2-1	once	TGTGCCAGCAGTGAAGGGGAGGCCTACAATGAGCAGTTCTTC	CASSEGEAYNEQFF
TRBV7-9	-	TRBJ1-1	-	TGTGCCAGCAGCTTAGTCCCAGGGGTGAGCACTGAAGCTTTCTTT	CASSLVPGVSTEAFF
TRBV27	TRBD2	TRBJ2-1	-	TGTGCCAGCAGTCCCACTCAACTAGCGGACAATGAGCAGTTCTTC	CASSPTQLADNEQFF
TRBV9	TRBD2	TRBJ2-3	-	TGTGCCAGCAGCGTAGTTCCTAGCGGGATAGTAGATACGCAGTATTTT	CASSVVPSGIVDTQYF
TRBV6-6	-	TRBJ2-7	-	TGTGCCAGCAGCCGATCAGGGTACGAGCAGTACTTC	CASSRSGYEQYF